Each of the 26 T cell receptor beta chains below was sequenced from the same sample in a study of beta chain features in type 1 diabetes. The entirety of the isolated RNA underwent reverse transcription, so expressed TCRB transcripts were sequenced. Sequenced by immunoSEQ multiplex PCR; TCRdb stores in-frame clones only, minus some. The table has hundreds of thousands of clones, around 15% seen once; the top ten hold approximately 0.039%. General study results and limits: Shorter TCRB CDR3s, moderately but significantly so, were found in Type 1 diabetes patients in all four CD4+ subsets.

These TCRs are of unknown antigen specificity. The sequenced sample was naive CD4+ T cells from blood. The receptors were sampled from a young man with type 1 diabetes.

This clone was seen a handful of times. The CDR3 here is CASSFRTSGRLAAGANVLTF. CDR3 DNA: TGTGCCAGCAGCTTCCGGACTAGCGGGAGACTGGCGGCTGGGGCCAACGTCCTGACTTTC. The gene calls are TRBV5-4 and TRBJ2-6; 13 bases align to TRBD2. This CDR3 comprises 20 residues. CDR1 SGHNT and CDR2 YYREEE come from the germline V gene (reference sequence). V was clipped by 2 bases and J by 2 bases; unmatched bases: 10.

This clone appeared a few times. The germline gene is not matched at one end of the junction; a read error may be the cause. V and J are TRBV11-2 and TRBJ2-1; 9 nucleotides match TRBD2. Germline loops: CDR1 SGHAT, CDR2 FQNNGV. The CDR3 runs 14 residues. CDR3 loop: CASSLDPNSGSLVF. The CDR3 DNA reads as TGTGCCAGCAGCTTAGATCCTAATAGCGGGAGTCTAGTCTTC.

V usage is TRBV9 and J usage is TRBJ2-5, with 7 bases matching TRBD2. The CDR3 consists of 15 residues. CDR1 SGDLS and CDR2 YYNGEE come from the germline V gene. The V segment lost 0 bases and the J segment 2 bases; nucleotides outside the gene matches: 4. DNA of the CDR3: TGTGCCAGCAGCGTAGATCCTAGCGGACAAGAGACCCAGTACTTC. Protein: CASSVDPSGQETQYF.

This clone was counted once. The genes are TRBV2 and TRBJ2-2; D might be TRBD1 or TRBD2, each matching 6 bases. V shed 6 bases and J shed 3 bases, with 14 bases lying between them. This CDR3 region has 15 residues. CDR1 and CDR2 from the germline V gene are SNHLY and FYNNEI. Here the CDR3 DNA reads TGTGCCAGCAGGGAGGGTCAGGGGTACACCGGGGAGCTGTTTTTT. Its translation is CASREGQGYTGELFF. Full variable domain (rest looked up from reference TRBV2 and TRBJ2-2): EPEVTQTPSHQVTQMGQEVILRCVPISNHLYFYWYRQILGQKVEFLVSFYNNEISEKSEIFDDQFSVERPDGSNFTLKIRSTKLEDSAMYFCASREGQGYTGELFFGEGSRLTVL.

V and J are TRBV30 and TRBJ1-4, with D unclear. V lost 2 bases and J 8 bases, leaving 18 bases between the germline ends. The CDR3 consists of 15 residues. Germline CDR1 is GTSNPN and CDR2 is SVGIG (reference sequence). CDR3 sequence reads: CAWSPFPREDEKLFF. The CDR3 DNA sequence: TGTGCCTGGAGTCCTTTCCCTCGAGAAGACGAAAAACTGTTTTTT.

V usage is TRBV4-3 and J usage is TRBJ2-2, with unresolved D. Deletions cut 3 bases from V and 0 bases from J, with 11 bases between. Germline CDR1 LGHNA, CDR2 YSLEER. This CDR3 contains 16 residues. CDR3 in amino acids: CASSQPPVPNTGELFF. The CDR3 bases are TGCGCCAGCAGCCAGCCCCCTGTTCCGAACACCGGGGAGCTGTTTTTT.

This clone was found a few times. The J gene is TRBJ2-5, the V gene TRBV6-5; perhaps D is TRBD1 or TRBD2 (5 bases each). This CDR3 spans 15 amino acids. Trimming took off 5 bases at V and 1 base at J, with 14 bases between the two ends. Germline CDR1 and CDR2: MNHEY and SVGAGI. The CDR3 DNA reads as TGTGCCAGCAGTCCCGGGAAGAGGGGCCAAGAGACCCAGTACTTC. As protein: CASSPGKRGQETQYF.

The chain joins TRBV30 to TRBJ2-5, with D unclear. Trimming left V 3 bases short and J 0 bases short, with 11 bases between. The CDR3 consists of 14 residues. Per the germline V gene, CDR1 is GTSNPN and CDR2 is SVGIG (reference sequence). CDR3 residues: CAWSFPLYQETQYF. The CDR3 DNA reads as TGTGCCTGGAGCTTTCCCCTGTACCAAGAGACCCAGTACTTC.

This clone was counted between two and nine times. This sequence joins TRBV15 and TRBJ2-3; D uncertain. In germline, CDR1 is LNHNV, CDR2 YYDKDF (reference sequence). The ends were cut back, 7 bases at V and 0 bases at J, with 14 bases in the middle. The length of the CDR3 is 15 residues. CDR3 sequence reads: CATTLGPTSTDTQYF. The DNA for the CDR3 is TGTGCCACCACCCTAGGGCCCACTAGCACAGATACGCAGTATTTT.

This clone occurred a few times. The chain has TRBV5-4 and TRBJ1-2, with no clear D. V was cut by 2 bases and J by 4 bases, with 9 bases left in between. The germline CDR1 and CDR2 sequences are SGHNT and YYREEE (reference sequence). The CDR3 has 13 amino acids. For the CDR3, the DNA is TGTGCCAGCAGCTTTTCACAGTCCTATGGCTACACCTTC. Residues: CASSFSQSYGYTF.

V usage is TRBV13 and J usage is TRBJ2-1; 11 bases are shared with TRBD1. The ends lost 5 bases at V and 8 bases at J; junction bases unmatched: 2. The CDR3 totals 13 residues. In germline, CDR1 is PRHDT, CDR2 FYEKMQ (reference sequence). The CDR3 DNA reads as TGTGCCAGCAGCCCGGGACAGGGGGATGAGCAGTTCTTC. The encoded protein is CASSPGQGDEQFF.

DNA for the CDR3: TGTGCCAGTAGTAGCAACACAGATACGCAGTATTTT. This gives the protein CASSSNTDTQYF. The chain has TRBV19 and TRBJ2-3; no definite D call. The CDR3 is 12 amino acids. Trimming took off 4 bases at V and 2 bases at J, with 4 bases between the two ends. Germline V lookup: CDR1 LNHDA, CDR2 SQIVND (reference sequence).

The CDR3, as DNA: TGCGCCAGCAGCACCTCGGGACTAGCAGATACGCAGTATTTT. It translates to CASSTSGLADTQYF. The chain joins TRBV5-1 to TRBJ2-3; TRBD2 agrees at 8 bases. V was pared by 4 bases and J by 4 bases, with 5 bases of the junction left unmatched. The CDR3 spans 14 residues. Germline V lookup: CDR1 SGHRS, CDR2 YFSETQ.

This clone was detected only a few times. This chain connects TRBV29-1 to TRBJ1-1; D is undetermined. Trimming cost V 0 bases and J 7 bases, with 15 bases left between them. There are 14 residues in the CDR3. Per the germline V gene, CDR1 is SQVTM and CDR2 is ANQGSEA. This chain's CDR3 is CSVEDSGSYIEAFF. The CDR3 region has the DNA TGCAGCGTTGAAGATAGTGGGTCGTACATTGAAGCTTTCTTT.

This clone has just a few counts. This chain uses TRBV7-9 with TRBJ1-2, with no clear D. Trimming took off 8 bases at V and 9 bases at J, with 19 bases between the two ends. Germline V CDR1 and CDR2: SEHNR, FQNEAQ (reference sequence). This CDR3 spans 13 amino acids. The CDR3 loop is CASFRELPPSYTF. CDR3 in DNA: TGTGCCAGCTTTCGGGAACTCCCGCCTAGCTACACCTTC.

There are a few counts of this clone. The chain carries TRBV25-1 and TRBJ2-7; TRBD1 matches at 7 bases. With 4 bases clipped from V and 3 bases from J, the junction kept 12 bases outside the gene matches. CDR3 size: 16 residues. Germline V gives CDR1 MGHDK, CDR2 SYGVNS. CDR3 loop: CASSGLGQGEFYEQYF. The CDR3 DNA reads as TGTGCCAGCAGTGGCCTGGGGCAGGGGGAATTCTACGAGCAGTACTTC.

V and J are TRBV7-2 and TRBJ1-6; TRBD1 might be the D (6 bases). V lost 5 bases to trimming and J lost 10 bases, with 21 bases between them. Germline V lookup: CDR1 SGHTA, CDR2 FQGNSA. The CDR3 extends over 16 amino acids. For the CDR3, the DNA is TGTGCCAGCAGCCCCCAGGGGACCGCGGGAGGATCACCCCTCCACTTT. It encodes CASSPQGTAGGSPLHF.

V usage is TRBV27 and J usage is TRBJ2-3, with TRBD2 matching over 13 bases. J gave up 3 bases and V 10 bases, and 10 bases lay outside the gene matches. The CDR3 has 16 residues. Germline V gene data show CDR1 as MNHEY and CDR2 as SMNVEV (reference sequence). CDR3 region: CATRTTSGGFTDTQYF. DNA of the CDR3: TGTGCCACCAGGACGACTAGCGGGGGGTTTACAGATACGCAGTATTTT.

The rearrangement uses TRBV9 and TRBJ2-5; D ambiguous. There are 15 residues in the CDR3. Germline CDR1 is SGDLS and CDR2 is YYNGEE. The V and J ends lost 0 bases and 1 base respectively, with 10 bases between them. DNA for the CDR3: TGTGCCAGCAGCGTAGGCAGGTCAGTCCAAGAGACCCAGTACTTC. It encodes CASSVGRSVQETQYF.

This clone was counted a few times. The rearrangement uses TRBV12-5 and TRBJ1-2; unclear D gene. CDR3 size: 13 residues. Germline V lookup: CDR1 LGHNT, CDR2 FRNRAP. V was pared by 5 bases and J by 3 bases, with 10 bases between. CDR3 amino acids: CASGPDGYYGYTF. The CDR3 DNA reads TGTGCTAGTGGTCCGGACGGATACTATGGCTACACCTTC. Full variable domain (outside the CDR3, taken from reference TRBV12-5 and TRBJ1-2): DARVTQTPRHKVTEMGQEVTMRCQPILGHNTVFWYRQTMMQGLELLAYFRNRAPLDDSGMPKDRFSAEMPDATLATLKIQPSEPRDSAVYFCASGPDGYYGYTFGSGTRLTVV.

This clone was seen only a few times. The rearrangement joins TRBV5-1 to TRBJ2-7; D is unclear. V was trimmed by 5 bases and J by 7 bases, leaving 13 bases between them. CDR3 length equals 12 residues. Germline V gene data show CDR1 as SGHRS and CDR2 as YFSETQ. DNA of the CDR3: TGCGCCAGCAGGAGCCAAGAAGGGGAGCAGTACTTC. It specifies CASRSQEGEQYF.

This clone was found a few times. V usage is TRBV6-6 and J usage is TRBJ1-1; a weak D match, TRBD1 (5 bases). Germline lookup yields CDR1 MNHNY and CDR2 SVGAGI (reference sequence). The V gene lost 8 bases and the J gene lost 1 base, with 11 bases spanning the gap. This CDR3 region has 13 residues. The CDR3 DNA reads as TGTGCCAGCGTAAAGACAGCGAACACTGAAGCTTTCTTT. Translated, it gives CASVKTANTEAFF.

This clone has just a few counts. V and J are TRBV30 and TRBJ1-2; the D is unclear. V was cut by 3 bases and J by 8 bases, with 22 bases left in between. CDR1 and CDR2 (germline): GTSNPN, SVGIG (reference sequence). CDR3 length: 15 amino acids. The CDR3: CAWSPQLAQLGGYTF. The CDR3 coding sequence is TGTGCCTGGAGCCCCCAACTGGCCCAGCTTGGGGGCTACACCTTC.

A few counts support this clone. V is TRBV19 and J is TRBJ2-2; 8 bases match TRBD2. The CDR3 extends over 15 amino acids. The V gene end was trimmed by 3 bases and the J gene end by 2 bases; junction bases not matched to a gene: 2. From germline, CDR1 is LNHDA and CDR2 SQIVND (reference sequence). The CDR3 DNA reads TGTGCCAGTAGTATTGTAGCGGGAAACACCGGGGAGCTGTTTTTT. Its translation: CASSIVAGNTGELFF. The variable domain in full, completed from reference TRBV19 and TRBJ2-2, reads DGGITQSPKYLFRKEGQNVTLSCEQNLNHDAMYWYRQDPGQGLRLIYYSQIVNDFQKGDIAEGYSVSREKKESFPLTVTSAQKNPTAFYLCASSIVAGNTGELFFGEGSRLTVL.

This clone was found once. The gene calls are TRBV11-2 and TRBJ2-3; D is possibly TRBD1 (5 bases). The V end was cut by 4 bases, the J end by 2 bases, with 13 bases between. Germline V CDR1 and CDR2: SGHAT, FQNNGV. This CDR3 comprises 15 residues. Written as DNA, the CDR3 is TGTGCCAGCAGCTCAATCAGGGTTCCCACAGATACGCAGTATTTT. It yields the protein CASSSIRVPTDTQYF.

The chain couples TRBV5-1 to TRBJ2-1; 7 bases agree with TRBD2. This CDR3 has 15 residues. Germline CDR1 is SGHRS and CDR2 is YFSETQ. Trimming took 0 bases from V and 3 from J; bases not matched to a gene: 3. Here the CDR3 reads CASSLVASGYNEQFF. CDR3 bases: TGCGCCAGCAGCTTGGTGGCTAGCGGCTACAATGAGCAGTTCTTC.